A single sample gave rise to the 12 T cell receptor beta chains below, sequenced in a study of lung T cells in sarcoidosis with Löfgren's syndrome. TCRdb called the reads again in MiXCR, with one record for every CDR3 protein. The sample gives tens of thousands of distinct CDR3 sequences, less than 25% of which show up once; 2.3% is in the top ten. Material for sequencing was CD4+ T cells from PBMCs. Receptors originate from a human donor with sarcoidosis (Löfgren's syndrome or another form), or a control subject (not recorded which).

The chain recombines TRBV12-3 or TRBV12-4 with TRBJ2-3; D remains unclear. The CDR3 is 13 amino acids. The V and J ends lost 3 bases and 4 bases respectively, with 8 bases between them. This CDR3 reads CASSFTEPDTQYF. The CDR3 DNA reads TGTGCCAGCAGTTTCACCGAGCCAGATACGCAGTATTTT.

This clonotype was observed at least ten times. The V call is TRBV28, the J call TRBJ2-7; 7 nucleotides agree with TRBD1. The germline gives CDR1 MDHEN, CDR2 SYDVKM. This CDR3 is 14 amino acids long. V lost 6 bases to trimming and J lost 6 bases; unmatched junction nucleotides: 11. The CDR3 sequence: CASRPQGIRSEQYF. The CDR3 DNA sequence: TGTGCCAGCAGACCACAGGGGATTAGGAGCGAGCAGTACTTC.

The J gene is TRBJ2-5, the V gene TRBV7-2; TRBD1 agrees at 11 bases. The V segment lost 5 bases and the J segment 5 bases; nucleotides outside the gene matches: 7. The germline CDR1 and CDR2 sequences are SGHTA and FQGNSA. The CDR3 covers 15 residues. CDR3 sequence: CASSRTGGCGETQYF. The CDR3 DNA reads as TGTGCCAGCAGCCGGACAGGGGGCTGCGGGGAGACCCAGTACTTC. Full variable domain (remainder filled in from reference TRBV7-2 and TRBJ2-5): GAGVSQSPSNKVTEKGKDVELRCDPISGHTALYWYRQSLGQGLEFLIYFQGNSAPDKSGLPSDRFSAERTGGSVSTLTIQRTQQEDSAVYLCASSRTGGCGETQYFGPGTRLLVL.

This clonotype showed up just a few times. The rearrangement joins TRBV24-1 to TRBJ2-3; D is unresolved. The length of the CDR3 is 13 residues. V was shortened by 3 bases and J by 7 bases, with 10 bases between the two germline ends. Germline values: CDR1 KGHDR, CDR2 SFDVKD. The CDR3 coding sequence is TGTGCCACCAGTGATCCTAGGTCAAATACGCAGTATTTT. This sequence encodes CATSDPRSNTQYF.

This clonotype was seen repeatedly, ten times or more. V usage is TRBV20-1 and J usage is TRBJ2-1, with 11 bases that match TRBD2. Germline lookup yields CDR1 DFQATT and CDR2 SNEGSKA (reference sequence). Trimming cost V 6 bases and J 8 bases; bases outside gene matches: 9. The CDR3 is made up of 14 amino acids. CDR3 region: CSAIAGGKLDEQFF. In DNA form, the CDR3 reads TGCAGTGCCATAGCGGGGGGGAAATTGGATGAGCAGTTCTTC.

The chain has TRBV5-6 and TRBJ2-7; a weak D match, TRBD1 (6 bases). V was trimmed by 4 bases and J by 2 bases, leaving 13 bases between them. The CDR3 has 14 residues. Looked up from germline, CDR1 is SGHDT and CDR2 is YYEEEE. For the CDR3, the DNA is TGTGCCAGCAGCATTGGACAGTATACCTACGAGCAGTACTTC. This codes for CASSIGQYTYEQYF.

This clonotype was seen many times. The V call is TRBV6-6, the J call TRBJ2-3; perhaps TRBD2 as D (5 bases). This CDR3 spans 14 amino acids. V shed 2 bases and J shed 6 bases, with 12 bases lying between them. The V gene's germline CDR1 is MNHNY and CDR2 SVGAGI (reference sequence). CDR3 nucleotide sequence: TGTGCCAGCAGTTACCGGCTAGCCGCGGATACGCAGTATTTT. It translates to CASSYRLAADTQYF.

This chain joins TRBV4-1 and TRBJ1-5; the D is unclear. Germline CDR1 and CDR2: MGHRA and YSYEKL. Trimming shortened V by 0 bases and J by 11 bases, and 14 bases separated the two germline ends. This CDR3 has 14 amino acids. The CDR3 here is CASSQDGPHRTQHF. DNA for the CDR3: TGCGCCAGCAGCCAAGACGGACCCCATAGGACCCAGCATTTT.

This clonotype was counted many times. The genes are TRBV6-1 and TRBJ2-1; weak D call: TRBD2 (5 bases). Between the trimmed V and J ends, which lost 4 bases and 0 bases, there was a span of 7 bases. Germline V gene lookup returns CDR1 MNHNS and CDR2 SASEGT. The CDR3 covers 14 residues. DNA of the CDR3: TGTGCCAGCAGTGTCGGAGGCTCCTACAATGAGCAGTTCTTC. It specifies CASSVGGSYNEQFF.

With respect to this clonotype: A much larger clone lies one base from this, so it may be a read error. This chain connects TRBV20-1 to TRBJ2-7; 12 bases are shared with TRBD2. Germline V gene lookup returns CDR1 DFQATT and CDR2 SNEGSKA (reference sequence). This CDR3 contains 17 residues. The CDR3 coding sequence is TGCGGTGCTAAAATGGCTAGCGGGAGGGGGTTAGTTGGGGAGCAGTACTTC. Translating it yields CGAKMASGRGLVGEQYF.

This clonotype has a count of ten or more. The rearrangement uses TRBV14 and TRBJ2-7; 13 positions match TRBD2. Germline assignment: CDR1 SGHDN and CDR2 FVKESK. The CDR3 spans 16 residues. V shed 4 bases, J shed 5 bases, and the junction held 8 bases outside the gene matches. The CDR3 region has the DNA TGTGCCAGCAGCCGCCCCGGACTAGCGGGAGTCAACGAGCAGTACTTC. Its protein product is CASSRPGLAGVNEQYF.

This clonotype was seen many times. This rearrangement joins TRBV19 to TRBJ1-2; possible D gene TRBD1, 5 bases. The germline V and J ends were trimmed by 2 bases and 2 bases, with 9 bases remaining between them. The CDR3 length is 14 residues. Germline V gives CDR1 LNHDA, CDR2 SQIVND (reference sequence). DNA of the CDR3: TGTGCCAGTAGTATACAAAGACAGAACTATGGCTACACCTTC. Amino acid sequence: CASSIQRQNYGYTF.